This TCR beta chain was profiled in a study of cytomegalovirus exposure and HLA in healthy donors. Study in general: Around 180 million T cells yielded approximately 100 million unique TCR beta sequences, as an earlier analysis found. Broader study findings: Specific recognition of CMV antigens was confirmed in vitro for a few chains (all CMV-associated). Near-uniform donor sequencing depth was presumed by presence/absence analyses.

Each donor was healthy, and each was a bone marrow donor. With regard to this clone: What it recognizes is unknown.

Primers: 60 Vbeta forward and 13 Jbeta reverse. The assay was immunoSEQ multiplex PCR, and TCRdb's table has in-frame clones only and misses some. Found here are some 130,000 clones, 60% to 75% of them singletons; the top ten hold over 6%. Germline-derived CDR1 and CDR2 are MNHNY and SVGAGI (reference sequence). CDR3 size: 15 residues. The trim removed 2 bases at V and 3 bases at J, leaving 4 bases unmatched. This TCR was sampled from a man younger than 40 in good health and CMV-seronegative. The rearrangement joins TRBV6-6 to TRBJ1-5; 7 nucleotides agree with TRBD1. Sequenced: PBMCs. As DNA, the CDR3 is TGTGCCAGCAGTTACACAGGGGCCGACAATCAGCCCCAGCATTTT. Its protein product is CASSYTGADNQPQHF.